This TCR beta chain was sequenced for a study of CD8 T cells in Susac syndrome. In regard to this clonotype: The antigen remains undetermined.

Random hexamers primed reverse transcription of about 0.45 to 1 ug RNA. Amplification of TCR beta CDR3 spanned 54 Vbeta and 13 Jbeta via immunoSEQ multiplex PCR. One entry per CDR3 protein results from TCRdb running MiXCR on the immunoSEQ multiplex PCR reads. The sample gives more than 95,000 distinct CDR3 sequences, 90% to 95% of which show up once; 0.085% to 0.09% is in the top ten. CD8+ and CD4+ T cells taken from blood had their TCR beta sequenced. Negative isolation was applied to CD8+ and CD4+ T cells, and FACS enrichment was applied to TEMRA cells. Findings and caveats of the study: By the study's own acknowledgment, its TCR sequencing and HLA analysis included relatively few individuals.

This TCR was sampled from a human donor in good health. Input material: CD4+ T cells from PBMCs.

CDR3 sequence: CASSLAVGSTEAFF. The CDR3 DNA reads as TGCGCCAGCAGCTTGGCGGTAGGGTCCACTGAAGCTTTCTTT. V is TRBV5-1 and J is TRBJ1-1; no clear D gene. CDR1 SGHRS and CDR2 YFSETQ come from the germline V gene. This CDR3 spans 14 amino acids. V was pared by 0 bases and J by 4 bases, with 10 bases between.